Each of the 5 T cell receptor beta chains below was sequenced from the same sample in a study of a mutant IDH1 vaccine in newly diagnosed glioma. Which antigens these TCRs recognize remains unknown. Only in-frame clones appear in the TCRdb table, and some are missing; sequencing was by immunoSEQ multiplex PCR. The sample contains approximately 45,000 clones, about 91% of which appear only once. Documented time point: week 23, last vaccination. In every dose of vaccine, 300 ug of mutant IDH1 20-mer peptide was given alongside topical imiquimod. Sequences were derived from PBMCs, sampled from a glioma patient whose treatment included an IDH1 peptide vaccine. The receptors were gathered from a man aged 45-65 years with glioma.

The CDR3 sequence: CSVEVPPGGAIHRNEQFF. Written as DNA, the CDR3 is TGCAGCGTTGAGGTTCCCCCGGGGGGAGCGATACACCGTAATGAGCAGTTCTTC. The J gene is TRBJ2-1, the V gene TRBV29-1; TRBD2 matches 7 bases. The J segment lost 7 bases and the V segment lost 3 bases, leaving 21 bases of the junction unmatched. The CDR3 has 18 residues. The germline CDR1 and CDR2 sequences are SQVTM and ANQGSEA.

The chain couples TRBV2 to TRBJ2-2, with 7 nucleotides matching TRBD1. Germline-derived CDR1 and CDR2 are SNHLY and FYNNEI. This CDR3 region has 13 residues. Trimming removed 8 bases from V and 4 bases from J; junction bases left unmatched: 4. As DNA, the CDR3 is TGTGCCAGCGACAGGGTCGGCACCGGGGAGCTGTTTTTT. Protein sequence: CASDRVGTGELFF.

This rearrangement joins TRBV7-9 to TRBJ2-5; D uncertain. The CDR3 contains 14 residues. Between the trimmed V and J ends, which lost 5 bases and 4 bases, there was a span of 14 bases. Germline V gene lookup returns CDR1 SEHNR and CDR2 FQNEAQ (reference sequence). CDR3 sequence: CASSKIPPGETQYF. The CDR3 coding sequence is TGTGCCAGCAGCAAAATCCCCCCAGGAGAGACCCAGTACTTC.

The CDR3 DNA sequence: TGTGCCAGCAGCTTAGGACTAGCGTCGCAAGAGACCCAGTACTTC. Translating it yields CASSLGLASQETQYF. The chain links TRBV5-4 to TRBJ2-5; TRBD2 aligns across 9 bases. V shed 2 bases and J 2 bases; nucleotides not matched to a gene: 4. CDR1 and CDR2 from the germline V gene are SGHNT and YYREEE (reference sequence). CDR3 size: 15 residues.

The chain joins TRBV5-6 to TRBJ1-2; tentative D call: TRBD1 (6 bases). Germline CDR1 reads SGHDT; CDR2 reads YYEEEE. The CDR3 length is 12 residues. Between the trimmed V and J ends, which lost 3 bases and 5 bases, there was a span of 8 bases. CDR3 residues: CASSSTGYGYTF. In nucleotides, the CDR3 is TGTGCCAGCAGCTCTACAGGGTATGGCTACACCTTC.